A selection of T cell receptor beta chains follows, all from one sample in a study of blood T cell repertoires in COVID-19. Sequencing used immunoSEQ multiplex PCR; TCRdb keeps in-frame clones, though not all of them. Here the sample spans around 150,000 clones, roughly 71% being singletons. Source material: peripheral blood. The receptors derive from an elderly woman with acute or convalescent COVID-19. CDR3s include the opening cysteine and the closing phenylalanine or tryptophan. D genes are given only for firm matches. A row's size may be missing; if present it is once, few, many or a size class.

J gene: TRBJ2-6
D gene: TRBD1
clone size: NA
V gene: TRBV15
CDR3 protein: CATSRDHGTADSGANVLTF
CDR3 DNA: TGTGCCACCAGCAGAGATCACGGGACAGCCGACTCTGGGGCCAACGTCCTGACTTTC

J gene: TRBJ2-3
D gene: TRBD2
clone size: NA
V gene: TRBV5-1
CDR3 protein: CASSPAGGGGTDTQYF
CDR3 DNA: TGCGCCAGCAGCCCCGCTGGCGGGGGGGGCACAGATACGCAGTATTTT

J gene: TRBJ1-3
D gene: TRBD1
clone size: few
V gene: TRBV4-2
CDR3 protein: CASSQHRGQGNTIYF
CDR3 DNA: TGTGCCAGCAGCCAACACAGGGGGCAAGGAAACACCATATATTTT

J gene: TRBJ2-7
D gene: TRBD1
clone size: NA
V gene: TRBV30
CDR3 protein: CALGGTGGSLYEQYF
CDR3 DNA: TGTGCCTTGGGGGGGACAGGGGGCTCACTTTACGAGCAGTACTTC

J gene: TRBJ2-6
D gene: TRBD2
clone size: NA
V gene: TRBV28
CDR3 protein: CASSSFTGIGGRASGANVLTF
CDR3 DNA: TGTGCCAGCAGCTCTTTTACAGGGATTGGCGGGAGGGCCTCTGGGGCCAACGTCCTGACTTTC

J gene: TRBJ1-4
D gene: NA
clone size: NA
V gene: TRBV2
CDR3 protein: CASRDTGPNEKLFF
CDR3 DNA: TGTGCCAGCAGGGATACAGGGCCTAATGAAAAACTGTTTTTT

J gene: TRBJ2-7
D gene: NA
clone size: few
V gene: TRBV2
CDR3 protein: CASLTGYEQYF
CDR3 DNA: TGTGCCAGCCTAACAGGATACGAGCAGTACTTC

J gene: TRBJ2-3
D gene: TRBD2
clone size: NA
V gene: TRBV13
CDR3 protein: CASSLGLAGPIDTQYF
CDR3 DNA: TGTGCCAGCAGCCTGGGACTAGCGGGCCCGATAGATACGCAGTATTTT

J gene: TRBJ1-1
D gene: TRBD1
clone size: NA
V gene: TRBV2
CDR3 protein: CASRTGDKAFF
CDR3 DNA: TGTGCCAGCAGAACAGGGGACAAAGCTTTCTTT

J gene: TRBJ2-3
D gene: TRBD1
clone size: once
V gene: TRBV10-3
CDR3 protein: CATRDRDTDTQYF
CDR3 DNA: TGTGCCACCCGGGACAGAGACACAGATACGCAGTATTTT

J gene: TRBJ2-7
D gene: NA
clone size: NA
V gene: TRBV18
CDR3 protein: CASSPLGGDYEQYF
CDR3 DNA: TGTGCCAGCTCACCCCTCGGAGGCGACTACGAGCAGTACTTC

J gene: TRBJ1-5
D gene: NA
clone size: NA
V gene: TRBV11-2
CDR3 protein: CASSLGLDQPQHF
CDR3 DNA: TGTGCCAGCAGCTTGGGGCTGGATCAGCCCCAGCATTTT

J gene: TRBJ1-1
D gene: TRBD1
clone size: few
V gene: TRBV10-3
CDR3 protein: CAITPGTVNTEAFF
CDR3 DNA: TGTGCCATCACCCCAGGGACAGTGAACACTGAAGCTTTCTTT

J gene: TRBJ2-2
D gene: TRBD2
clone size: NA
V gene: TRBV18
CDR3 protein: CASSDGLAGVGTGELFF
CDR3 DNA: TGTGCCAGCTCAGATGGACTAGCGGGAGTGGGAACCGGGGAGCTGTTTTTT

J gene: TRBJ1-2
D gene: NA
clone size: NA
V gene: TRBV5-5
CDR3 protein: CASSVGLNYGYTF
CDR3 DNA: TGTGCCAGCAGTGTCGGTCTGAACTATGGCTACACCTTC

J gene: TRBJ1-2
D gene: NA
clone size: NA
V gene: TRBV28
CDR3 protein: CAGSTQGRGAGYTF
CDR3 DNA: TGTGCCGGGTCTACTCAGGGCAGGGGAGCTGGCTACACCTTC

J gene: TRBJ1-5
D gene: NA
clone size: NA
V gene: TRBV25-1
CDR3 protein: CASSVPGQPQHF
CDR3 DNA: TGTGCCAGCAGTGTGCCCGGGCAGCCCCAGCATTTT

J gene: TRBJ1-4
D gene: NA
clone size: NA
V gene: TRBV10-3
CDR3 protein: CAISEGQGNNEKLFF
CDR3 DNA: TGTGCCATCAGTGAGGGTCAGGGAAATAATGAAAAACTGTTTTTT

J gene: TRBJ1-1
D gene: TRBD1
clone size: NA
V gene: TRBV12-5
CDR3 protein: CASGLDTDRGGEAFF
CDR3 DNA: TGTGCTAGTGGTTTGGACACGGACAGGGGCGGTGAAGCTTTCTTT

J gene: TRBJ2-1
D gene: NA
clone size: NA
V gene: TRBV11-3
CDR3 protein: CASSSTPYEQFF
CDR3 DNA: TGTGCCAGCAGCTCCACACCCTATGAGCAGTTCTTC

J gene: TRBJ2-1
D gene: TRBD2
clone size: NA
V gene: TRBV11-3
CDR3 protein: CASSPFFGRAVGQFF
CDR3 DNA: TGTGCCAGCAGCCCCTTTTTCGGGAGGGCCGTAGGGCAGTTCTTC